The clone carrying this T cell receptor beta chain was recorded once. Its antigen is not known. Researchers reported that TCR beta cDNA libraries carried unique molecular identifiers. TCRdb recomputed calls from the PCR reads with MiXCR, one row per CDR3 protein. The top ten hold about 7.6% of the sample, which has about 430,000 distinct CDR3 sequences, 35% to 45% seen once. J gave up 2 bases and V 4 bases, and 9 bases lay outside the gene matches. Germline lookup yields CDR1 MNHNY and CDR2 SVGAGI (reference sequence). The CDR3 totals 16 residues. This entry is derived from a study of post-analysis software for immune sequencing data. Study-level background: Included among the disease courses, which were recorded for the cohort, were relapsing-remitting, secondary progressive and progressive-relapsing multiple sclerosis. Study observations and caveats: Five or six TRBV segments, TRBV5-6, TRBV5-1 and TRBV20-1 among them, were found more frequent in patients than controls. Normalized Chao1 diversity was significantly reduced in patients versus controls.

This TCR was sampled from a girl aged 2 to 10 with multiple sclerosis. The specimen was blood. This chain joins TRBV6-6 and TRBJ2-3; 7 bases line up with TRBD2. DNA of the CDR3: TGTGCCAGCAGTTCCCGGGGCGGGAGAGTCACAGATACGCAGTATTTT. It specifies CASSSRGGRVTDTQYF.